One and the same sample provided the 28 T cell receptor beta chains below, sequenced in a study of T-cell reconstitution after alpha-beta-depleted transplantation in children. Researchers prepared the TCRbeta library using unique molecular identifiers, the study reports. TCRdb re-derived calls from the PCR reads in MiXCR, one entry per CDR3 protein. The sample records 550,000 to 800,000 distinct CDR3 sequences, less than 15% being singletons. The specimen comprised PBMCs, sampled before TCRalphabeta/CD19-depleted stem cell transplant. These receptors were taken from a girl aged 2 to 9 with congenital amegakaryocytic thrombocytopenia, due to receive a stem cell transplant.

The sample holds a few counts of this clonotype. The chain carries TRBV4-1 and TRBJ2-2, with 7 bases that match TRBD2. CDR1 is MGHRA and CDR2 is YSYEKL in the germline V gene. The junction had 8 bases not matched to a gene; V was cut back by 0 bases and J by 7 bases. This CDR3 is built from 16 residues. The CDR3 loop is CASSQDLGQRGGELFF. The CDR3, as DNA: TGCGCCAGCAGCCAAGACTTGGGCCAGCGGGGCGGGGAGCTGTTTTTT.

This clonotype showed up just a few times. V gene TRBV5-6 combines with J gene TRBJ2-7; 9 bases are a match to TRBD1. This CDR3 region has 14 residues. V was pared by 4 bases and J by 0 bases, with 2 bases of the junction left unmatched. CDR1 and CDR2 from the germline V gene are SGHDT and YYEEEE. CDR3 region: CASSAGQGSYEQYF. Here the CDR3 DNA reads TGTGCCAGCAGCGCGGGACAGGGCTCCTACGAGCAGTACTTC.

This clonotype was counted ten times or more. The chain carries TRBV5-6 and TRBJ1-3; no firm D call. Per the germline V gene, CDR1 is SGHDT and CDR2 is YYEEEE. The CDR3 consists of 14 residues. The V end lost 2 bases, the J end lost 0 bases, and 6 bases lay between the germline ends. CDR3 sequence (DNA): TGTGCCAGCAGCTTAATGACCTCTGGAAACACCATATATTTT. As protein: CASSLMTSGNTIYF.

The chain carries TRBV7-4 and TRBJ2-1; 15 nucleotides line up with TRBD2. This CDR3 spans 17 amino acids. V was pared by 5 bases and J by 7 bases, with 9 bases of the junction left unmatched. CDR1 and CDR2 (germline): SGHVT, SQSDAQ. The CDR3, as DNA: TGTGCCAGCAGCGGACTAGCGGGAGGGCGAGGAAGGAATGAGCAGTTCTTC. Amino acids: CASSGLAGGRGRNEQFF.

There are a few counts of this clonotype. The chain combines TRBV5-1 with TRBJ2-7; D is perhaps TRBD2 (5 bases). The V end was cut by 1 base, the J end by 0 bases, with 14 bases between. The germline V gene has CDR1 SGHRS and CDR2 YFSETQ. This CDR3 is built from 16 residues. CDR3 bases: TGCGCCAGCAGCTTGTCAGCGGTGCTTTCCTCCTACGAGCAGTACTTC. Its translation: CASSLSAVLSSYEQYF.

This clonotype was observed many times. The chain's CDR3 is CASSSRKTSGSFNEQFF. CDR3 DNA: TGCGCCAGCAGCTCAAGAAAGACTAGCGGGAGTTTCAATGAGCAGTTCTTC. The rearrangement links TRBV5-1 to TRBJ2-1, with TRBD2 identical over 12 bases. V gave up 3 bases and J gave up 6 bases; unmatched junction bases: 10. CDR1 SGHRS and CDR2 YFSETQ come from the germline V gene. The CDR3 has 17 residues.

The chain carries TRBV18 and TRBJ2-1; D call uncertain. The CDR3 extends over 16 amino acids. Germline loops: CDR1 KGHSH, CDR2 LQKENI. Trimming shortened V by 0 bases and J by 7 bases, and 16 bases separated the two germline ends. For the CDR3, the DNA is TGTGCCAGCTCACCACCGGACCTAAGCTCTGGTAATGAGCAGTTCTTC. This sequence encodes CASSPPDLSSGNEQFF.

This clonotype has a handful of counts. The chain carries TRBV6-2 or TRBV6-3 and TRBJ2-7; D ambiguous. Germline loops: CDR1 MNHEY, CDR2 SVGEGT. The ends were cut back, 6 bases at V and 2 bases at J, with 17 bases in the middle. This CDR3 region has 15 residues. The CDR3 loop reads CASRGRVLRPYEQYF. DNA of the CDR3: TGTGCCAGCAGAGGTCGGGTGTTGAGACCCTACGAGCAGTACTTC.

Many counts were recorded for this clonotype. The V and J genes are TRBV28 and TRBJ2-1; D is unresolved. In germline, CDR1 is MDHEN, CDR2 SYDVKM. V was trimmed by 6 bases and J by 2 bases, leaving 11 bases between them. This CDR3 contains 14 residues. DNA of the CDR3: TGTGCCAGCAGAGACGTCCGGACCTACAATGAGCAGTTCTTC. Its translation: CASRDVRTYNEQFF. Filled out from reference TRBV28 and TRBJ2-1, the complete variable domain reads DVKVTQSSRYLVKRTGEKVFLECVQDMDHENMFWYRQDPGLGLRLIYFSYDVKMKEKGDIPEGYSVSREKKERFSLILESASTNQTSMYLCASRDVRTYNEQFFGPGTRLTVL.

With regard to this clonotype: Possible read error: a much larger clone is one base away. The rearrangement joins TRBV3-1 to TRBJ2-1, with 11 bases fitting TRBD2. Trimming took 1 base from V and 9 from J; bases not matched to a gene: 11. This CDR3 has 17 amino acids. CDR1 and CDR2 (germline): LGHDT, YNNKEL (reference sequence). The CDR3 sequence: CASSQGGSLAGGLEQFF. The CDR3 nucleotides are TGTGCCAGCAGCCAAGGTGGTAGTCTAGCGGGAGGTCTTGAGCAGTTCTTC.

This clonotype was seen at least ten times. The chain has TRBV29-1 and TRBJ2-1; possibly TRBD1 for D (5 bases). CDR1 is SQVTM and CDR2 is ANQGSEA in the germline V gene. Trimming removed 8 bases from V and 1 base from J, with 15 bases in between. The CDR3 length is 14 residues. CDR3 amino acids: CSQLGRESYNEQFF. The CDR3 region has the DNA TGCAGCCAGTTGGGCAGGGAATCCTACAATGAGCAGTTCTTC.

This clonotype was detected ten times or more. This chain connects TRBV11-1 to TRBJ2-7; 7 nucleotides line up with TRBD1. Germline CDR1 is SGHAT and CDR2 is FQDESV (reference sequence). The V segment lost 4 bases and the J segment 3 bases; nucleotides outside the gene matches: 6. The length of the CDR3 is 14 residues. This CDR3 is CASSWSDRVYEQYF. The CDR3 DNA sequence: TGTGCCAGCAGCTGGAGCGACAGGGTCTACGAGCAGTACTTC.

The genes are TRBV6-6 and TRBJ2-7; no clear D gene. Trimming cost V 0 bases and J 6 bases, with 6 bases left between them. CDR1 is MNHNY and CDR2 is SVGAGI in the germline V gene (reference sequence). The CDR3 covers 12 residues. CDR3 sequence (DNA): TGTGCCAGCAGTTACTCGATGGGCGAGCAGTACTTC. Amino acid sequence: CASSYSMGEQYF.

This clonotype was picked up many times. The chain's CDR3 is CSARDYPGMNTEAFF. In nucleotides, the CDR3 is TGCAGTGCTAGAGATTATCCAGGGATGAACACTGAAGCTTTCTTT. The chain employs TRBV20-1 and TRBJ1-1; D perhaps matches TRBD1 (5 bases). The CDR3 consists of 15 residues. Deletions cut 0 bases from V and 0 bases from J, with 11 bases between. Germline V gives CDR1 DFQATT, CDR2 SNEGSKA (reference sequence).

The rearrangement links TRBV19 to TRBJ1-2; no definite D call. Germline CDR1 is LNHDA and CDR2 is SQIVND (reference sequence). Trimming took 6 bases from V and 6 from J, leaving 14 bases between them. This CDR3 comprises 13 residues. CDR3 sequence: CASSDTTGDGYTF. The DNA for the CDR3 is TGTGCCAGTAGCGACACCACCGGGGATGGCTACACCTTC.

There are a few counts of this clonotype. The rearrangement links TRBV5-1 to TRBJ1-1; D not certain. The V and J ends lost 1 base and 5 bases respectively, with 21 bases between them. CDR3 size: 17 residues. Germline V gives CDR1 SGHRS, CDR2 YFSETQ. CDR3 nucleotide sequence: TGCGCCAGCAGCTTGTTGGCAGGTCGGGCTGTGGGGACTGAAGCTTTCTTT. Its translation: CASSLLAGRAVGTEAFF.

The rearrangement uses TRBV27 and TRBJ2-6; either TRBD1 or TRBD2 may supply D (5 bases each). CDR1 is MNHEY and CDR2 is SMNVEV in the germline V gene (reference sequence). The ends were cut back, 0 bases at V and 0 bases at J, with 6 bases in the middle. This CDR3 spans 16 amino acids. The CDR3 loop is CASSLSRGSGANVLTF. The CDR3 DNA is TGTGCCAGCAGTTTATCGAGGGGCTCTGGGGCCAACGTCCTGACTTTC.

This chain links TRBV11-1 with TRBJ2-1; D might be TRBD2 (6 bases). V lost 8 bases, J lost 6 bases, and 32 bases lay in between. CDR3 size: 19 residues. CDR1 is SGHAT and CDR2 is FQDESV in the germline V gene (reference sequence). This CDR3 reads CASHLEGEKGLENSNEQFF. The CDR3 DNA reads as TGTGCCAGCCACCTCGAAGGGGAAAAGGGACTCGAGAATTCCAATGAGCAGTTCTTC. The whole variable domain, filled in from reference TRBV11-1 and TRBJ2-1, reads EAEVAQSPRYKITEKSQAVAFWCDPISGHATLYWYRQILGQGPELLVQFQDESVVDDSQLPKDRFSAERLKGVDSTLKIQPAELGDSAMYLCASHLEGEKGLENSNEQFFGPGTRLTVL.

This clonotype was observed at least ten times. The chain couples TRBV12-3 or TRBV12-4 to TRBJ1-1; TRBD1 might be the D (5 bases). Trimming cost V 8 bases and J 0 bases, with 13 bases left between them. CDR3 length: 14 amino acids. The chain's CDR3 is CASEEGRMNTEAFF. In DNA, the CDR3 is TGTGCCAGCGAAGAGGGGAGGATGAACACTGAAGCTTTCTTT.

This clonotype was observed a handful of times. The chain is built from TRBV5-6 and TRBJ2-2, with D perhaps TRBD1 or TRBD2 (5 bases each). Looked up from germline, CDR1 is SGHDT and CDR2 is YYEEEE. V was pared by 4 bases and J by 0 bases, with 10 bases between. The CDR3 runs 15 residues. CDR3 sequence reads: CASSLMGANTGELFF. The CDR3 DNA follows: TGTGCCAGCAGCCTCATGGGGGCGAACACCGGGGAGCTGTTTTTT.

There are a few counts of this clonotype. V and J are TRBV5-1 and TRBJ2-5, with D possibly TRBD2 on 6 matching bases. V was pared by 0 bases and J by 1 base, with 13 bases between. Germline CDR1 SGHRS, CDR2 YFSETQ. The CDR3 covers 16 residues. In DNA form, the CDR3 reads TGCGCCAGCAGCTTGGGGCTAGCGACAAGCCAAGAGACCCAGTACTTC. This codes for CASSLGLATSQETQYF. The full variable domain, completed using reference TRBV5-1 and TRBJ2-5, is KAGVTQTPRYLIKTRGQQVTLSCSPISGHRSVSWYQQTPGQGLQFLFEYFSETQRNKGNFPGRFSGRQFSNSRSEMNVSTLELGDSALYLCASSLGLATSQETQYFGPGTRLLVL.

This clonotype was seen many times. V is TRBV10-3 and J is TRBJ1-5, with 9 positions matching TRBD1. From germline, CDR1 is ENHRY and CDR2 SYGVKD. The CDR3 contains 16 residues. Germline trimming cut 2 bases from V and 4 bases from J; bases unmatched to any gene: 6. CDR3 sequence: CAISEPGQGSNQPQHF. DNA for the CDR3: TGTGCCATCAGTGAGCCTGGACAGGGGTCGAATCAGCCCCAGCATTTT.

This clonotype was observed many times. The V gene is TRBV20-1, the J gene TRBJ1-4, with TRBD1 as a possible D gene (5 bases). Trimming pared 2 bases from V and 1 base from J, leaving 11 bases between. The CDR3 has 15 residues. Per germline, CDR1 DFQATT and CDR2 SNEGSKA (reference sequence). The CDR3 spells CSARQGSLTNEKLFF. The CDR3 nucleotides read TGCAGTGCTAGACAGGGAAGCTTAACTAATGAAAAACTGTTTTTT.

This clonotype came up many times. V is TRBV5-1 and J is TRBJ1-2, with D perhaps TRBD1 (6 bases). This CDR3 has 16 amino acids. Germline values: CDR1 SGHRS, CDR2 YFSETQ. The V gene lost 3 bases and the J gene lost 3 bases, with 18 bases spanning the gap. The CDR3 nucleotides read TGCGCCAGCAGCTGGGATTCGACAGGAACGCACTATGGCTACACCTTC. Translation gives CASSWDSTGTHYGYTF.

In its sample, this clonotype was seen many times. This chain connects TRBV5-1 to TRBJ2-5; possible D gene TRBD2, 6 bases. V was shortened by 4 bases and J by 4 bases, with 20 bases between the two germline ends. The CDR3 is 16 residues long. Germline V lookup: CDR1 SGHRS, CDR2 YFSETQ. CDR3 nucleotides: TGCGCCAGCAGCGCCGGACAACCCTCCGGGGGAGAGACCCAGTACTTC. Its translation: CASSAGQPSGGETQYF.

This chain uses TRBV4-1 with TRBJ2-7, with 9 bases fitting TRBD1. J was trimmed by 6 bases and V by 0 bases; bases with no gene match: 12. CDR3 length: 17 amino acids. Germline values: CDR1 MGHRA, CDR2 YSYEKL. In nucleotides, the CDR3 is TGCGCCAGCAGCCAAGATCTCGGGGGACAGGGAGCGTTCGAGCAGTACTTC. This gives the protein CASSQDLGGQGAFEQYF.

This clonotype came up a few times. This chain connects TRBV11-1 to TRBJ2-6; a possible D gene is TRBD1 (5 bases). The CDR3 totals 18 residues. Germline CDR1 is SGHAT and CDR2 is FQDESV (reference sequence). V was cut by 1 base and J by 0 bases, with 13 bases left in between. The CDR3 region is CASSLVVTDFSGANVLTF. The DNA for the CDR3 is TGTGCCAGCAGCTTAGTTGTGACAGACTTCTCTGGGGCCAACGTCCTGACTTTC. The variable domain in full, completed from reference TRBV11-1 and TRBJ2-6, reads EAEVAQSPRYKITEKSQAVAFWCDPISGHATLYWYRQILGQGPELLVQFQDESVVDDSQLPKDRFSAERLKGVDSTLKIQPAELGDSAMYLCASSLVVTDFSGANVLTFGAGSRLTVL.

This rearrangement joins TRBV5-5 to TRBJ2-1; 9 positions match TRBD1. The CDR3 loop spans 15 amino acids. Germline CDR1 and CDR2: SGHKS and YYEKEE (reference sequence). V shed 3 bases, J shed 5 bases, and the junction held 6 bases outside the gene matches. The CDR3, as DNA: TGTGCCAGCAGCTACACCCGGGACAGGGACAATGAGCAGTTCTTC. It codes for CASSYTRDRDNEQFF.